The clone carrying this TCR beta chain has a count of ten or more. Its antigen is unidentified. The data stem from a study of early T cells in non-severe SARS-CoV-2 infection. Study as a whole: Unpaired chains resulted from sequencing bulk RNA of unsorted whole blood. The study's findings and limits: VDJdb matches were skewed toward anti-spike CD8 T cell responses.

Attachment of unique molecular identifiers was made to individual cDNA molecules. TCRdb itself ran the 5' RACE reads through MiXCR, one entry per CDR3 protein. The sample records 36,000 or so distinct CDR3 sequences, around 4.1% being singletons. The germline V and J ends were trimmed by 3 bases and 1 base, with 6 bases remaining between them. Germline values: CDR1 SGHDN, CDR2 FVKESK. The CDR3 extends over 13 amino acids. The chain combines TRBV14 with TRBJ2-5, with unresolved D. The receptor was derived from an adult who was a healthcare worker with PCR-confirmed SARS-CoV-2 infection or an uninfected control (not recorded which). Sequenced input: whole blood. CDR3 amino acids: CASSQWAQETQYF. The CDR3 nucleotides read TGTGCCAGCAGCCAGTGGGCCCAAGAGACCCAGTACTTC. Supplemented by reference TRBV14 and TRBJ2-5, the full variable domain reads EAGVTQFPSHSVIEKGQTVTLRCDPISGHDNLYWYRRVMGKEIKFLLHFVKESKQDESGMPNNRFLAERTGGTYSTLKVQPAELEDSGVYFCASSQWAQETQYFGPGTRLLVL.